This is a list of T cell receptor beta chains from one sample in a study of cytomegalovirus exposure and HLA in healthy donors. TCRdb keeps only in-frame clones here, not all; method: immunoSEQ multiplex PCR. The table records some 60,000 clones, approximately 75% of them present only once. Sequenced input: PBMCs. These receptors all come from a woman younger than 45 in good health and CMV-seronegative. Both conserved end residues are part of each CDR3. Each record gives: V gene, clone size, J gene, CDR3 protein. Only part of the rows carry a size: once, few, many, or a class if the clone is expanded.

V gene: TRBV9
clone size: NA
J gene: TRBJ2-5
CDR3 protein: CASSVGGRVETQYF

V gene: TRBV19
clone size: NA
J gene: TRBJ2-2
CDR3 protein: CASSVTSGSTGELFF

V gene: TRBV6-5
clone size: NA
J gene: TRBJ1-4
CDR3 protein: CASSYGGGRNEKLFF

V gene: TRBV5-4
clone size: few
J gene: TRBJ2-3
CDR3 protein: CASSRGGSSTDTQYF

V gene: TRBV6-1
clone size: once
J gene: TRBJ1-2
CDR3 protein: CASSTGPTGGGYTF

V gene: TRBV18
clone size: once
J gene: TRBJ2-5
CDR3 protein: CASSQQGGDQETQYF

V gene: TRBV5-4
clone size: NA
J gene: TRBJ2-2
CDR3 protein: CASSLAEKRDTGELFF

V gene: TRBV19
clone size: NA
J gene: TRBJ2-1
CDR3 protein: CASGGYEQFF

V gene: TRBV5-4
clone size: once
J gene: TRBJ1-1
CDR3 protein: CASSLHSREGRAFF

V gene: TRBV6-5
clone size: once
J gene: TRBJ1-2
CDR3 protein: CASRIDPRGGYTF

V gene: TRBV5-8
clone size: few
J gene: TRBJ1-4
CDR3 protein: CASSLRLRQGLGEKLFF

V gene: TRBV10-2
clone size: NA
J gene: TRBJ1-2
CDR3 protein: CASSDAQGGTYGYTF

V gene: TRBV7-9
clone size: once
J gene: TRBJ1-4
CDR3 protein: CASSPGQGNEKLFF

V gene: TRBV11-2
clone size: NA
J gene: TRBJ2-3
CDR3 protein: CASSLGPSGSDTQYF

V gene: TRBV29-1
clone size: NA
J gene: TRBJ2-1
CDR3 protein: CSVNRGIQDNEQFF

V gene: TRBV28
clone size: once
J gene: TRBJ2-1
CDR3 protein: CASSWTGKAYNEQFF

V gene: TRBV27
clone size: NA
J gene: TRBJ1-1
CDR3 protein: CASSLIRSMNTEAFF

V gene: TRBV5-5
clone size: few
J gene: TRBJ1-2
CDR3 protein: CASSLGGDRVYGYTF

V gene: TRBV25-1
clone size: few
J gene: TRBJ2-7
CDR3 protein: CASSETGTGLYEQYF

V gene: TRBV10-1
clone size: NA
J gene: TRBJ2-1
CDR3 protein: CASSAGTSLSNEQFF

V gene: TRBV10-3
clone size: NA
J gene: TRBJ2-1
CDR3 protein: CAISETGDHEQFF

V gene: TRBV7-7
clone size: NA
J gene: TRBJ1-2
CDR3 protein: CASSQVAEGYGYTF

V gene: TRBV27
clone size: NA
J gene: TRBJ2-1
CDR3 protein: CASSLSGTGTNEQFF

V gene: TRBV19
clone size: NA
J gene: TRBJ2-1
CDR3 protein: CASSKRGKLGSYNEQFF

V gene: TRBV7-9
clone size: NA
J gene: NA
CDR3 protein: CASSPPGLGNLREQYF

V gene: TRBV15
clone size: NA
J gene: TRBJ1-1
CDR3 protein: CATSREGGWAFF

V gene: TRBV6-6
clone size: NA
J gene: TRBJ1-2
CDR3 protein: CASTNGGQGEHGYTF

V gene: TRBV29-1
clone size: NA
J gene: TRBJ1-2
CDR3 protein: CSVGASGGADGYTF